Below, one T cell receptor (beta chain) is given with its context. What it binds is not known. The sample comes from a study of cytomegalovirus exposure and HLA in healthy donors. CDR3 length equals 16 residues. The V gene end was trimmed by 1 base and the J gene end by 7 bases; junction bases not matched to a gene: 10. Germline V lookup: CDR1 SGHNT, CDR2 YENEEA. PCR amplification relied on 60 Vbeta primers (plus 13 Jbeta primers). Sequenced by immunoSEQ multiplex PCR; TCRdb stores in-frame clones only, minus some. The table includes about 260,000 clones, roughly 70% detected once. Study outcomes and limitations: Within the data, a cluster of highly shared sequence variants was likely a sequencing artifact. In a later analysis, an Asian-associated ancestry cluster reportedly showed fewer N-insertions than the approximately 610-donor mean.

Material for sequencing was PBMCs. The genes are TRBV11-3 and TRBJ2-7, with 10 bases identical to TRBD1. The clonotype was recovered from a female donor in good health and CMV-seronegative. This chain's CDR3 is CASSLGDRGPMGEQYF. The CDR3 DNA sequence: TGTGCCAGCAGCTTAGGTGACAGGGGGCCCATGGGGGAGCAGTACTTC.